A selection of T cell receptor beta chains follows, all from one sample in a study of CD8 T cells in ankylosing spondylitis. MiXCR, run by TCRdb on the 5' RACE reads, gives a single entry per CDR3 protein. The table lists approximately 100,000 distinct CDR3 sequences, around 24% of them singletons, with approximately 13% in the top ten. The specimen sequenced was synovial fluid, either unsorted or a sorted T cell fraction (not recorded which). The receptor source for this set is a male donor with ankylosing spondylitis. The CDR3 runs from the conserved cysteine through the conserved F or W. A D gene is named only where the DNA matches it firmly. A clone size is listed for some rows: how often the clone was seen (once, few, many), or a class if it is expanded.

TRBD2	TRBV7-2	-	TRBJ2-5	TGTGCCAGCAGCTCAGTACCTCGGACTAGCGGGAAGGAGACCCAGTACTTC	CASSSVPRTSGKETQYF
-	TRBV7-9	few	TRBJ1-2	TGTGCCAGCAGCCTTAGGACCGTTAGCAACTATGGCTACACCTTC	CASSLRTVSNYGYTF
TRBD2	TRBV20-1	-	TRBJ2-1	TGCAGTGCTCGGACTAGCGGGAGGGAAATCGGTGAGCAGTTCTTC	CSARTSGREIGEQFF
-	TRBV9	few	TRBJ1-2	TGTGCCAGCAGCGTAGACCGGGGATTCTATGGCTACACCTTC	CASSVDRGFYGYTF
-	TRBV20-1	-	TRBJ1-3	TGCAGTGCTAGAGCCCCTCCAGGGACTGGAAACACCATATATTTT	CSARAPPGTGNTIYF
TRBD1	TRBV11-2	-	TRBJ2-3	TGTGCCAGCAGCTTGACAGGGGGCCTCGGATATAGCACAGATACGCAGTATTTT	CASSLTGGLGYSTDTQYF
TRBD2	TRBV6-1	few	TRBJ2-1	TGTGCCAGCCCCTTCCGCCCTAGCGGTTCCTACAATGAGCAGTTCTTC	CASPFRPSGSYNEQFF
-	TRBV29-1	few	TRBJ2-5	TGCAGCGTTGAGGGGGGAGCACGGACCCAGTACTTC	CSVEGGARTQYF
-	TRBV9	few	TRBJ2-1	TGTGCCAGCAGCCTGCTGGGAGGGGGCTACAATGAGCAGTTCTTC	CASSLLGGGYNEQFF
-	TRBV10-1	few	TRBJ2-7	TGCGCCAGCAGTGAGTCGGGGAATTCCGAGCAGTACTTC	CASSESGNSEQYF
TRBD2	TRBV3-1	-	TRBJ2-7	TGTGCCAGCAGCCCGAGGACTAGCGGGACTTTCTACGAGCAGTACTTC	CASSPRTSGTFYEQYF
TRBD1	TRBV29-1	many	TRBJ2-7	TGCAGCGTTGAGGGCGCGGACAGGACACCTTACGAGCAGTACTTC	CSVEGADRTPYEQYF
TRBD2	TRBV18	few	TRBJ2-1	TGTGCCAGCTCACAACTAGCGGGGAGCTCCTACAATGAGCAGTTCTTC	CASSQLAGSSYNEQFF
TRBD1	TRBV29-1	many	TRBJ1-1	TGCAGCGTTGAATTAGCCCAGGGGGGGACTGAAGCTTTCTTT	CSVELAQGGTEAFF
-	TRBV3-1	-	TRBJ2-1	TGTGCCAGCAGCCAAGAGGCAGGGGATTCCTATAGCAATGAGCAGTTCTTC	CASSQEAGDSYSNEQFF
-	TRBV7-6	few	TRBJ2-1	TGTGCCAGCAGCAGGATAGCCAGTGACTCCTACAATGAGCAGTTCTTC	CASSRIASDSYNEQFF
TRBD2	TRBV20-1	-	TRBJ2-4	TGCAGTGCTAGAGCTAGCGGGGCCCTTCTCCACATTCAGTACTTC	CSARASGALLHIQYF
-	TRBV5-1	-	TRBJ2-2	TGCGCCAGCAGCTGGACAGCGAACACCGGGGAGCTGTTTTTT	CASSWTANTGELFF
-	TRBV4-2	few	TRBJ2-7	TGTGCCAGCAGCCAAGATCGGCCGGGAGAATCCGAGCAGTACTTC	CASSQDRPGESEQYF
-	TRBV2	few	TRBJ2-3	TGTGCCAGCAGGACGAGAGCGGGCACAGATACGCAGTATTTT	CASRTRAGTDTQYF
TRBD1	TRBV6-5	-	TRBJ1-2	TGTGCCAGCAGTTTTACCGGGACAGGGTCGAACTATGGCTACACCTTC	CASSFTGTGSNYGYTF
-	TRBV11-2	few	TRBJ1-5	TGTGCCAGCAGCTTAGAACAGAATCAGCCCCAGCATTTT	CASSLEQNQPQHF
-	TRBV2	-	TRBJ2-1	TGTGCCAGCAGTGAGCCCTTTTATCGGAGACCAGGTGAGCAGTTCTTC	CASSEPFYRRPGEQFF
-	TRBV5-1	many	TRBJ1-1	TGCGCCAGCAGCTTTTTTGGAGGGGTGAACACTGAAGCTTTCTTT	CASSFFGGVNTEAFF
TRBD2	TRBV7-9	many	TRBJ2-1	TGTGCCAGCAGCTTCCGGACTAGCGGGAGAGGTGAGCAGTTCTTC	CASSFRTSGRGEQFF
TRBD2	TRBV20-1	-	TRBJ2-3	TGCAGTGCTGGGACTCTAGCGGGAGGGCCCACAGATACGCAGTATTTT	CSAGTLAGGPTDTQYF
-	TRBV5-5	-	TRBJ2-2	TGTGCCAGCAGCTTACAACCCACCGGGGAGCTGTTTTTT	CASSLQPTGELFF
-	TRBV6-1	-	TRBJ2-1	TGTGCCAGCAGTCAATGGCACCACAATGAGCAGTTCTTC	CASSQWHHNEQFF
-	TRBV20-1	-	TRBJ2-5	TGCAGTGCTGCCTTGGGGGAGACCCAGTACTTC	CSAALGETQYF
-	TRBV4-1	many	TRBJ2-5	TGCGCCAGCAGCCAAGGAATGGCAGACTATACCTGGGGGGAGACCCAGTACTTC	CASSQGMADYTWGETQYF
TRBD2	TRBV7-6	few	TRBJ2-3	TGTGCCAGCAGCAAGATAGCGGGAACAGATACGCAGTATTTT	CASSKIAGTDTQYF
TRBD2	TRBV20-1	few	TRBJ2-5	TGCAGTGCGGGACTAGCGGGAATCGAGACCCAGTACTTC	CSAGLAGIETQYF
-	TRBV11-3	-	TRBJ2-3	TGTGCCAGCAGCTATGGACGGAGCACAGATACGCAGTATTTT	CASSYGRSTDTQYF
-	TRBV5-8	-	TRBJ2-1	TGTGCCAGCAGCTTGGTCGGATACTCCTACAATGAGCAGTTCTTC	CASSLVGYSYNEQFF
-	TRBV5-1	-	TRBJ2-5	TGCGCCAGCAGCTTGTCTAGGGAGACCCAGTACTTC	CASSLSRETQYF
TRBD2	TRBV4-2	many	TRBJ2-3	TGTGCCAGCAGCCAACAGATAGCGGGAGGGCCGGGTGATACGCAGTATTTT	CASSQQIAGGPGDTQYF